This entry lists 30 T cell receptor beta chains sequenced from one sample in a study of blood T cell repertoires in COVID-19. Libraries were prepared by immunoSEQ multiplex PCR; TCRdb keeps only in-frame clonotypes and omits some of them. The top ten clones hold roughly 2.6% of a sample with 190,000 or so clones, over 75% of them seen once. Sequencing was done on a sample of peripheral blood. Source of these receptors: a man between 40 and 49 years old with active or convalescent COVID-19.

The count of this clone is one. The genes are TRBV7-6 and TRBJ1-1, with a weak D call TRBD1 (5 bases). The CDR3 contains 13 residues. V lost 5 bases, J lost 1 base, and 8 bases lay in between. The germline gives CDR1 SGHVS, CDR2 FNYEAQ. The CDR3 spells CASSGAPNTEAFF. CDR3 sequence (DNA): TGTGCCAGCAGCGGGGCCCCGAACACTGAAGCTTTCTTT.

The chain carries TRBV5-4 and TRBJ1-4, with D tentatively TRBD1 (5 bases). Trimming took 0 bases from V and 5 from J, leaving 14 bases between them. This CDR3 contains 16 residues. The germline gives CDR1 SGHNT, CDR2 YYREEE (reference sequence). The CDR3 reads CASSLGGGTVNEKLFF. Written as DNA, the CDR3 is TGTGCCAGCAGCTTGGGGGGAGGGACGGTGAATGAAAAACTGTTTTTT.

V is TRBV2 and J is TRBJ1-2; D remains unclear. Trimming shortened V by 5 bases and J by 4 bases, and 5 bases separated the two germline ends. The CDR3 has 11 residues. Germline V gene data show CDR1 as SNHLY and CDR2 as FYNNEI. The CDR3 loop is CASSLLYGYTF. The DNA of the CDR3 is TGTGCCAGCAGTCTCCTCTATGGCTACACCTTC.

This chain connects TRBV2 to TRBJ1-2, with D tentatively TRBD1 (6 bases). CDR3 length equals 15 residues. Trimming left V 5 bases short and J 1 base short, with 14 bases between. Germline-derived CDR1 and CDR2 are SNHLY and FYNNEI. The CDR3 nucleotides read TGTGCCAGCAGTAAACCCTGGACAGATAACTATGGCTACACCTTC. It codes for CASSKPWTDNYGYTF. The full variable domain, with the rest looked up from reference TRBV2 and TRBJ1-2, is EPEVTQTPSHQVTQMGQEVILRCVPISNHLYFYWYRQILGQKVEFLVSFYNNEISEKSEIFDDQFSVERPDGSNFTLKIRSTKLEDSAMYFCASSKPWTDNYGYTFGSGTRLTVV.

The chain uses TRBV2 and TRBJ1-1; possibly TRBD1 for D (6 bases). Trimming pared 5 bases from V and 6 bases from J, leaving 16 bases between. This CDR3 has 14 amino acids. Looked up from germline, CDR1 is SNHLY and CDR2 is FYNNEI. As DNA, the CDR3 is TGTGCCAGCAGTCCAAGGATGGGACACCCTGAAGCTTTCTTT. This translates into CASSPRMGHPEAFF.

V and J are TRBV7-6 and TRBJ1-2; TRBD1 might be the D (5 bases). V lost 0 bases and J lost 7, with 9 bases in between. Germline CDR1 SGHVS, CDR2 FNYEAQ. CDR3 length: 13 amino acids. The CDR3 is CASSLARGSGYTF. The CDR3 DNA is TGTGCCAGCAGCTTAGCGCGGGGCTCTGGCTACACCTTC.

The CDR3 DNA sequence: TGTGCCAGTAGTCCCCGCCGCGGTAGCAATCAGCCCCAGCATTTT. Protein: CASSPRRGSNQPQHF. The V and J genes are TRBV19 and TRBJ1-5; D remains unclear. Germline assignment: CDR1 LNHDA and CDR2 SQIVND (reference sequence). This CDR3 region has 15 residues. The V end was cut by 5 bases, the J end by 0 bases, with 11 bases between.

This clone was seen a few times. The chain is built from TRBV30 and TRBJ2-3; D uncertain. Germline V lookup: CDR1 GTSNPN, CDR2 SVGIG (reference sequence). The CDR3 covers 13 residues. Trimming pared 1 base from V and 4 bases from J, leaving 9 bases between. CDR3 residues: CAWSDSVADTQYF. For the CDR3, the DNA is TGTGCCTGGAGTGACTCGGTTGCAGATACGCAGTATTTT.

The chain recombines TRBV5-1 with TRBJ1-2; 9 bases agree with TRBD1. The CDR3 runs 15 residues. V lost 4 bases and J lost 8; bases outside the gene matches: 12. Germline-derived CDR1 and CDR2 are SGHRS and YFSETQ. The CDR3 reads CASSAPVKGQGGYTF. DNA of the CDR3: TGCGCCAGCAGCGCGCCCGTAAAAGGACAGGGGGGCTACACCTTC.

This clone was observed once. The gene calls are TRBV12-3 or TRBV12-4 and TRBJ2-3; possible D gene TRBD2, 5 bases. Trimming stripped 4 bases from V and 4 bases from J, with 9 bases between. The CDR3 consists of 13 residues. The CDR3 here is CASSSLRADTQYF. CDR3 bases: TGTGCCAGCAGTTCATTGCGGGCAGATACGCAGTATTTT.

The V gene is TRBV30, the J gene TRBJ2-7; TRBD2 matches 7 bases. CDR1 is GTSNPN and CDR2 is SVGIG in the germline V gene (reference sequence). The length of the CDR3 is 16 residues. Trimming at V came to 2 bases and at J to 1 base, leaving 11 bases not matched to a gene. CDR3 DNA: TGTGCCTGGAGTAGGGAGGGACCCCGGGGATCCTACGAGCAGTACTTC. This encodes CAWSREGPRGSYEQYF.

The chain recombines TRBV28 with TRBJ1-2; 8 nucleotides agree with TRBD1. J gave up 4 bases and V 5 bases, and 9 bases lay outside the gene matches. CDR1 is MDHEN, CDR2 SYDVKM, per germline. The CDR3 sequence is 15 residues long. The CDR3 sequence: CASSLTRTGTYGYTF. DNA for the CDR3: TGTGCCAGCAGTCTAACCCGGACAGGGACCTATGGCTACACCTTC.

The V call is TRBV2, the J call TRBJ2-3; 11 nucleotides agree with TRBD2. Trimming removed 11 bases from V and 3 bases from J; junction bases left unmatched: 7. The CDR3 extends over 14 amino acids. Germline V gives CDR1 SNHLY, CDR2 FYNNEI. CDR3 in DNA: TGTGCCGTGGTCTCTAGCGGGGGGACAGATACGCAGTATTTT. Protein: CAVVSSGGTDTQYF.

The V gene is TRBV3-1 (or the pseudogene TRBV3-2), the J gene TRBJ2-5; D possibly corresponds to TRBD2 (5 bases). The V end lost 6 bases, the J end lost 1 base, and 15 bases lay between the germline ends. CDR1 LGHDT and CDR2 YNNKEL come from the germline V gene (reference sequence). CDR3 length: 15 residues. The CDR3 DNA reads TGTGCCAGCAGGATCGGCGGGCGACCCCAAGAGACCCAGTACTTC. Translated: CASRIGGRPQETQYF.

The rearrangement joins TRBV30 to TRBJ2-6; D gene uncertain. The CDR3 spans 14 residues. Trimming pared 3 bases from V and 0 bases from J, leaving 6 bases between. Per germline, CDR1 GTSNPN and CDR2 SVGIG (reference sequence). The DNA of the CDR3 is TGTGCCTGGAGGAGCCTCTCTGGGGCCAACGTCCTGACTTTC. Translation gives CAWRSLSGANVLTF.

This chain links TRBV5-1 with TRBJ1-5; D is possibly TRBD1 (5 bases). Germline CDR1 reads SGHRS; CDR2 reads YFSETQ. Trimming stripped 0 bases from V and 6 bases from J, with 13 bases between. The length of the CDR3 is 15 residues. Written as DNA, the CDR3 is TGCGCCAGCAGCTTGGAAGGGCAGGGTAGTCAGCCCCAGCATTTT. Protein sequence: CASSLEGQGSQPQHF.

The rearrangement uses TRBV7-8 and TRBJ2-7; 8 bases map to TRBD1. The length of the CDR3 is 16 residues. Germline V gives CDR1 SGHVS, CDR2 FQNEAQ. The V segment lost 2 bases and the J segment 4 bases; nucleotides outside the gene matches: 10. The CDR3: CASSLTAHRGKYEQYF. The CDR3, as DNA: TGTGCCAGCAGCTTAACCGCCCACAGGGGGAAATACGAGCAGTACTTC.

The rearrangement uses TRBV28 and TRBJ1-5, with D tentatively TRBD1 (5 bases). Germline assignment: CDR1 MDHEN and CDR2 SYDVKM. The ends were cut back, 2 bases at V and 1 base at J, with 9 bases in the middle. The CDR3 has 15 residues. This CDR3 is CASSLDQGSNQPQHF. Written as DNA, the CDR3 is TGTGCCAGCAGTTTAGACCAGGGAAGCAATCAGCCCCAGCATTTT.

The chain joins TRBV15 to TRBJ1-3; 7 positions agree with TRBD1. Germline CDR1 and CDR2: LNHNV and YYDKDF (reference sequence). The CDR3 consists of 17 residues. V shed 0 bases and J 4 bases; nucleotides not matched to a gene: 9. CDR3 sequence reads: CATSRDSEGARGNTIYF. DNA for the CDR3: TGTGCCACCAGCAGAGATTCGGAGGGGGCGAGGGGAAACACCATATATTTT.

The gene calls are TRBV6-2 or TRBV6-3 and TRBJ2-7; a weak D match, TRBD2 (6 bases). Germline CDR1 and CDR2: MNHEY and SVGEGT. V dropped 2 bases and J dropped 4 bases, with 15 bases sitting between them. The CDR3 contains 15 residues. The CDR3 region has the DNA TGTGCCAGCAGTTACGCCGGGACTCGGGGGTACGAGCAGTACTTC. Its translation is CASSYAGTRGYEQYF.

The chain links TRBV5-4 to TRBJ1-2; TRBD1 is a possible D gene (6 bases). This CDR3 has 13 residues. Germline V gives CDR1 SGHNT, CDR2 YYREEE (reference sequence). Between the trimmed V and J ends, which lost 3 bases and 4 bases, there was a span of 10 bases. CDR3 nucleotide sequence: TGTGCCAGCAGCTCCGAACAGGGCTATGGCTACACCTTC. Translating gives CASSSEQGYGYTF.

V usage is TRBV6-5 and J usage is TRBJ2-7, with a weak D call TRBD1 (5 bases). Germline V CDR1 and CDR2: MNHEY, SVGAGI. V gave up 7 bases and J gave up 2 bases, with 12 bases separating them. This CDR3 spans 13 amino acids. The CDR3 region has the DNA TGTGCCAGCACGGCCAGGGTCGCCTACGAGCAGTACTTC. Protein sequence: CASTARVAYEQYF.

In this sample, this clone turned up once. V gene TRBV19 combines with J gene TRBJ1-2; perhaps TRBD1 as D (6 bases). V was shortened by 8 bases and J by 4 bases, with 17 bases between the two germline ends. This CDR3 region has 14 residues. CDR1 and CDR2 (germline): LNHDA, SQIVND (reference sequence). The CDR3 region is CASLSRQDRYGYTF. The CDR3 nucleotides are TGTGCCAGTCTAAGTCGACAGGACCGCTATGGCTACACCTTC.

The sample holds one count of this clone. The chain uses TRBV4-1 and TRBJ2-3, with D perhaps TRBD1 (6 bases). Trimming took off 2 bases at V and 1 base at J, with 16 bases between the two ends. Germline assignment: CDR1 MGHRA and CDR2 YSYEKL. This CDR3 comprises 17 residues. The CDR3, as DNA: TGCGCCAGCAGCCAAAACCAGGGGTCCACGGGCACAGATACGCAGTATTTT. Its protein product is CASSQNQGSTGTDTQYF.

This clone was observed at least ten times. This sequence joins TRBV6-5 and TRBJ2-2, with 7 positions matching TRBD1. The CDR3 has 15 residues. With 5 bases clipped from V and 6 bases from J, the junction kept 9 bases outside the gene matches. Germline values: CDR1 MNHEY, CDR2 SVGAGI. The CDR3 loop reads CASSPYKTGSGELFF. The CDR3 DNA sequence: TGTGCCAGCAGTCCTTACAAGACAGGGTCCGGGGAGCTGTTTTTT.

The chain has TRBV2 and TRBJ1-5; the D is unclear. V dropped 5 bases and J dropped 0 bases, with 11 bases sitting between them. Germline lookup yields CDR1 SNHLY and CDR2 FYNNEI. The length of the CDR3 is 15 residues. CDR3 DNA: TGTGCCAGCAGTAGACAAATGGATAGCAATCAGCCCCAGCATTTT. It specifies CASSRQMDSNQPQHF.

V gene TRBV27 combines with J gene TRBJ2-1; D is undetermined. Per the germline V gene, CDR1 is MNHEY and CDR2 is SMNVEV (reference sequence). CDR3 length: 14 residues. Trimming stripped 5 bases from V and 5 bases from J, with 13 bases between. The DNA of the CDR3 is TGTGCCAGCAGTAGGTCCGGAGATCACAATGAGCAGTTCTTC. It encodes CASSRSGDHNEQFF.

The CDR3 protein is CASSASPGTGDYGYTF. Here the CDR3 DNA reads TGTGCCAGCAGCGCATCACCCGGGACAGGGGACTATGGCTACACCTTC. The V and J genes are TRBV9 and TRBJ1-2; 10 nucleotides line up with TRBD1. The CDR3 length is 16 residues. Germline values: CDR1 SGDLS, CDR2 YYNGEE. Germline trimming cut 3 bases from V and 3 bases from J; bases unmatched to any gene: 8.

The chain recombines TRBV11-3 with TRBJ1-6, with D perhaps matching TRBD1 (6 bases). The CDR3 sequence is 13 residues long. The germline gives CDR1 SGHNT, CDR2 YENEEA. V was shortened by 5 bases and J by 8 bases, with 10 bases between the two germline ends. The CDR3 loop reads CASSLRQDSPLHF. CDR3 sequence (DNA): TGTGCCAGCAGCCTGAGACAGGATTCACCCCTCCACTTT.

DNA for the CDR3: TGTGCCAGCAGCTATCCGGAGGGGAACAGAAACACCATATATTTT. Amino acid sequence: CASSYPEGNRNTIYF. This rearrangement joins TRBV9 to TRBJ1-3, with D possibly matching TRBD1 (5 bases). Trimming shortened V by 4 bases and J by 5 bases, and 16 bases separated the two germline ends. Germline CDR1 reads SGDLS; CDR2 reads YYNGEE. The CDR3 extends over 15 amino acids.